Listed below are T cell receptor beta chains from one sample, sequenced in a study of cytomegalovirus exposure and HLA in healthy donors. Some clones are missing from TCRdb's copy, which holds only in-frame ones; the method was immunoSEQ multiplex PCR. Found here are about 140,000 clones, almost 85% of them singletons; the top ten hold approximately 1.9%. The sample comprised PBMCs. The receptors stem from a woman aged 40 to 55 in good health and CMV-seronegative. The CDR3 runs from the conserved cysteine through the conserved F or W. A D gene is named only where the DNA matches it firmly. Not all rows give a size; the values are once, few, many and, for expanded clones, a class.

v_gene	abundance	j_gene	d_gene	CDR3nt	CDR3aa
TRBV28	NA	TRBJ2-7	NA	TGTGCCAGCAGCCACCAGGTCGGGGGAGGACAAGAGAACTACGAGCAGTACTTC	CASSHQVGGGQENYEQYF
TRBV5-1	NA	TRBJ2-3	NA	TGCGCCAGCAGCCCTTCGAGTCGCACAGATACGCAGTATTTT	CASSPSSRTDTQYF
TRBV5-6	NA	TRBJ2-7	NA	TGTGCCAGCAGCCCAGTTGGGGCAACCTACGAGCAGTACTTC	CASSPVGATYEQYF
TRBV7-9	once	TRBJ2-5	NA	TGTTCCAGCAGCTTCGGCCAAGAGACCCAGTACTTC	CSSSFGQETQYF
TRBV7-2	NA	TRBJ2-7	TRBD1	TGTGCCAGCAGCCAAACCGGGACAGTGTACGAGCAGTACTTC	CASSQTGTVYEQYF
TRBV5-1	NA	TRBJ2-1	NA	TGCGCCAGCAGCTTGGGGGGGAGGGAGCAGTTCTTC	CASSLGGREQFF
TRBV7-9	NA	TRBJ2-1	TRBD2	TGTGCCAGCAGCTCCATGAAGCTAGCGGGAGGGTATGAGCAGTTCTTC	CASSSMKLAGGYEQFF
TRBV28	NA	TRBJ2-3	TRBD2	TGTGCCAGCAGTTTATCCCCCGGGACTAGCTGGGGCACAGATACGCAGTATTTT	CASSLSPGTSWGTDTQYF
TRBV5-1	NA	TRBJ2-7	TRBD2	TGCGCCAGCAGCATGGGCAGGAGAAGACTAGCGGTGTCCTACGAGCAGTACTTC	CASSMGRRRLAVSYEQYF
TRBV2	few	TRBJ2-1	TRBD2	TGTGCCAGCAGTGAAAGGGTAACTAGCGGGAATTTCTTC	CASSERVTSGNFF
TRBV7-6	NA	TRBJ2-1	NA	TGTGCCAGCAGCTTAGCCCGGTCGCCCGGGTACAATGAGCAGTTCTTC	CASSLARSPGYNEQFF
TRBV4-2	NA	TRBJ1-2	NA	TGTGCCAGCAGCCCAGGGCGATATGGCTACACCTTC	CASSPGRYGYTF
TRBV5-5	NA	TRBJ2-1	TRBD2	TGTGCCAGCACCACACCGGGACTATCCTACAATGAGCAGTTCTTC	CASTTPGLSYNEQFF
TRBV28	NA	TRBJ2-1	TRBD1	TGTGCCAGCAGAACCGGACAGGGATCGTACAATGAGCAGTTCTTC	CASRTGQGSYNEQFF
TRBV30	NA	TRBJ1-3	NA	TGTGCCTGGGGACTCTCTGGAAACACCATATATTTT	CAWGLSGNTIYF
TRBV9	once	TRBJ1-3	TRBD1	TGTGCCAGCAGCGTAGGAAGGGGGCCGGGAAACACCATATATTTT	CASSVGRGPGNTIYF
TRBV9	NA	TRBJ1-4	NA	TGTGCCAGCAGCGTAGGTGTGACACTTAATGAAAAACTGTTTTTT	CASSVGVTLNEKLFF
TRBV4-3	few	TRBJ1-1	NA	TGCGCCAGCAGCCAAGATTCCGTCTACACTGAAGCTTTCTTT	CASSQDSVYTEAFF